Sequencing of this TCR beta chain was carried out in a study of CD8 T cells in Susac syndrome. Reverse transcription of about 0.5 to 1 ug RNA was carried out with random hexamers. In TCRdb, the immunoSEQ multiplex PCR reads were re-called with MiXCR into one record per CDR3 protein. Counted here are about 130,000 distinct CDR3 sequences, less than 95% occurring once; the ten biggest clones make up 0.1% to 0.15%. CDR3 length: 12 amino acids. CDR1 and CDR2 (germline): GTSNPN, SVGIG (reference sequence). The V and J ends lost 5 bases and 8 bases respectively, with 15 bases between them. The chain links TRBV30 to TRBJ1-2; tentative D call: TRBD1 (5 bases). This TCR was recovered from a human donor with multiple sclerosis. The specimen was CD4+ T cells from PBMCs. The CDR3 sequence is CAWASTAGGYTF. In DNA, the CDR3 is TGTGCCTGGGCATCGACAGCGGGGGGCTACACCTTC.